One and the same sample provided the 26 T cell receptor beta chains below, sequenced in a study of T-cell reconstitution after alpha-beta-depleted transplantation in children. Unique molecular identifiers were used to barcode this TCRbeta library. TCRdb reanalysed the PCR reads using MiXCR and keeps one entry per CDR3 protein. This sample has about 600,000 distinct CDR3 sequences, with approximately 22% found just once. The starting material was PBMCs, mostly from graft donor cells, obtained 360 days after TCRalphabeta/CD19-depleted stem cell transplant. The source is a boy under two years old who had a stem cell transplant for acute myeloid leukemia, so the T cells may come from the graft donor.

The chain employs TRBV7-9 and TRBJ1-1; D not certain. With 2 bases removed from V and 4 bases from J, the gap between germline ends came to 17 bases. The germline gives CDR1 SEHNR, CDR2 FQNEAQ (reference sequence). CDR3 length equals 16 residues. The CDR3 is CASSLRIREGGTEAFF. The DNA of the CDR3 is TGTGCCAGCAGCTTACGGATTAGGGAAGGTGGCACTGAAGCTTTCTTT.

With respect to this clonotype: At one of its ends the junction is not consistent with the germline gene, which may arise from a read error. The chain uses TRBV30 and TRBJ1-4, with a tentative D call TRBD1 (5 bases). CDR1 is GTSNPN, CDR2 SVGIG, per germline (reference sequence). This CDR3 is 17 amino acids long. The CDR3 loop reads CAWTPPGVGPSNEKLYF. As DNA, the CDR3 is TGTGCCTGGACCCCTCCGGGGGTCGGGCCGAGTAATGAAAAACTGTATTTT.

V usage is TRBV20-1 and J usage is TRBJ1-1; D is possibly TRBD1 (6 bases). CDR3 length: 15 amino acids. V lost 3 bases and J 4 bases, leaving 18 bases between the germline ends. Germline lookup yields CDR1 DFQATT and CDR2 SNEGSKA (reference sequence). CDR3: CSASGQILRGTEAFF. The CDR3 DNA follows: TGCAGTGCTAGCGGACAGATCCTAAGGGGCACTGAAGCTTTCTTT.

The rearrangement links TRBV7-2 to TRBJ2-7; 8 positions agree with TRBD2. Germline CDR1 SGHTA, CDR2 FQGNSA. The junction had 9 bases not matched to a gene; V was cut back by 6 bases and J by 2 bases. This CDR3 is 15 amino acids long. The CDR3 loop reads CASRPGTRNPYEQYF. Here the CDR3 DNA reads TGTGCCAGCAGACCAGGGACTAGGAATCCCTACGAGCAGTACTTC.

This clonotype was observed a few times. The chain has TRBV7-3 and TRBJ2-1; 9 bases map to TRBD2. Germline V gene lookup returns CDR1 SGHTA and CDR2 FQGTGA. The trim removed 3 bases at V and 3 bases at J, leaving 12 bases unmatched. This CDR3 region has 18 residues. The CDR3 loop reads CASSFGPVRLADYNEQFF. The CDR3 bases are TGTGCCAGCAGCTTTGGCCCAGTTCGACTAGCGGACTACAATGAGCAGTTCTTC.

This clonotype was observed many times. The chain has TRBV6-2 or TRBV6-3 and TRBJ2-7; 10 bases line up with TRBD1. CDR3 length: 14 amino acids. J was trimmed by 4 bases and V by 3 bases; bases with no gene match: 3. CDR1 is MNHEY, CDR2 SVGEGT, per germline. The CDR3 here is CASSYEDRGYEQYF. CDR3 DNA: TGTGCCAGCAGTTATGAGGACAGGGGGTACGAGCAGTACTTC.

This clonotype was seen ten or more times. The chain recombines TRBV6-1 with TRBJ2-3; the match to TRBD2 covers 12 bases. CDR1 and CDR2 from the germline V gene are MNHNS and SASEGT. V dropped 6 bases and J dropped 4; count of bases not matched to a gene: 2. The CDR3 covers 14 residues. The CDR3 DNA reads as TGTGCCAGCAGCGGGACTAGCGGGTCAGATACGCAGTATTTT. This codes for CASSGTSGSDTQYF.

This clonotype was detected many times. The chain uses TRBV6-5 and TRBJ1-2, with D maybe TRBD1 (5 bases). Trimming pared 6 bases from V and 2 bases from J, leaving 13 bases between. The CDR3 has 14 residues. In germline, CDR1 is MNHEY, CDR2 SVGAGI. The CDR3 DNA reads TGTGCCAGCAGAGTCCGGGACGACAACTATGGCTACACCTTC. Residues: CASRVRDDNYGYTF.

This clonotype was seen many times. This chain links TRBV5-1 with TRBJ2-2, with D possibly matching TRBD2 (6 bases). CDR1 and CDR2 from the germline V gene are SGHRS and YFSETQ. Trimming left V 4 bases short and J 1 base short, with 11 bases between. This CDR3 comprises 15 residues. CDR3 loop: CASSTGGENTGELFF. CDR3 bases: TGCGCCAGCAGCACCGGGGGAGAGAACACCGGGGAGCTGTTTTTT.

The chain employs TRBV10-3 and TRBJ2-2; 7 bases align to TRBD2. Trimming cost V 4 bases and J 8 bases; bases outside gene matches: 10. Germline CDR1 reads ENHRY; CDR2 reads SYGVKD. This CDR3 spans 15 amino acids. The CDR3 DNA follows: TGTGCCATCAGTGGACGGGACTACCCAGAGGGGGAGCTGTTTTTT. This translates into CAISGRDYPEGELFF.

This clonotype has a count of ten or more. The rearrangement joins TRBV20-1 to TRBJ2-2; maybe TRBD2 (6 bases). Looked up from germline, CDR1 is DFQATT and CDR2 is SNEGSKA (reference sequence). This CDR3 is 16 amino acids long. V was shortened by 2 bases and J by 4 bases, with 17 bases between the two germline ends. The CDR3 sequence is CSARPSPGAPTGELFF. The CDR3 DNA is TGCAGTGCTAGACCCAGTCCGGGAGCTCCCACCGGGGAGCTGTTTTTT.

This clonotype has a handful of counts. The V and J genes are TRBV11-2 and TRBJ2-7; D not resolved. The CDR3 is 14 amino acids. In germline, CDR1 is SGHAT, CDR2 FQNNGV. V gave up 2 bases and J gave up 0 bases, with 8 bases separating them. The CDR3 spells CASSLRKASYEQYV. Here the CDR3 DNA reads TGTGCCAGCAGCTTAAGGAAAGCCTCCTACGAGCAGTACGTC.

The table lists this clonotype with many counts. The J gene is TRBJ2-5, the V gene TRBV4-3, with D unresolved. V was cut by 3 bases and J by 0 bases, with 8 bases left in between. Germline CDR1 LGHNA, CDR2 YSLEER. CDR3 length equals 14 residues. The CDR3, as DNA: TGCGCCAGCAGCCAGGACGTGGACCAAGAGACCCAGTACTTC. Protein: CASSQDVDQETQYF.

The rearrangement joins TRBV7-2 to TRBJ2-1; D gene uncertain. The V and J ends lost 1 base and 2 bases respectively, with 12 bases between them. Germline assignment: CDR1 SGHTA and CDR2 FQGNSA. The length of the CDR3 is 16 residues. CDR3 residues: CASSLVGPATYNEQFF. The CDR3 coding sequence is TGTGCCAGCAGCTTAGTCGGTCCTGCAACCTACAATGAGCAGTTCTTC.

This clonotype has just a few counts. The chain employs TRBV12-3 or TRBV12-4 and TRBJ1-1; no clear D. CDR3 length: 14 residues. Trimming removed 4 bases at V and 0 bases at J, with 9 bases between. In DNA form, the CDR3 reads TGTGCCAGCAGTTCACAGTTCATGAACACTGAAGCTTTCTTT. As protein: CASSSQFMNTEAFF.

The genes are TRBV7-7 and TRBJ2-1; the D gene is possibly TRBD2 (6 bases). The germline gives CDR1 SSHAT, CDR2 FNYEAQ (reference sequence). Trimming pared 1 base from V and 9 bases from J, leaving 16 bases between. There are 15 residues in the CDR3. The CDR3 nucleotides read TGTGCCAGCAGCTTAGAGGGATATACTAGCTCTGAGCAGTTCTTC. Amino acids: CASSLEGYTSSEQFF.

This clonotype was detected only a few times. The chain links TRBV18 to TRBJ2-3, with 7 bases identical to TRBD2. Germline V gene lookup returns CDR1 KGHSH and CDR2 LQKENI. V dropped 1 base and J dropped 6; count of bases not matched to a gene: 10. This CDR3 is built from 16 residues. The CDR3 region has the DNA TGTGCCAGCTCACCACGGGAGTCTAGCGGTGGGGATACGCAGTATTTT. It specifies CASSPRESSGGDTQYF.

V gene TRBV6-1 combines with J gene TRBJ1-2; maybe TRBD1 (6 bases). This CDR3 is 15 amino acids long. The germline V gene has CDR1 MNHNS and CDR2 SASEGT. V gave up 2 bases and J gave up 4 bases, with 14 bases separating them. CDR3 coding DNA: TGTGCCAGCAGTGAACCTCTCAGGACAGCCTATGGCTACACCTTC. Protein product: CASSEPLRTAYGYTF.

This clonotype was observed a handful of times. J is TRBJ1-5 and V is TRBV6-5, with no clear D. Trimming stripped 4 bases from V and 0 bases from J, with 10 bases between. Germline CDR1 reads MNHEY; CDR2 reads SVGAGI. This CDR3 has 15 amino acids. In DNA, the CDR3 is TGTGCCAGCAGTTCCTCCACAGTTAGCAATCAGCCCCAGCATTTT. Its protein is CASSSSTVSNQPQHF.

CDR3 in amino acids: CASSLVNRGSTFF. CDR3 DNA sequence: TGTGCCAGCAGTTTGGTTAACAGGGGGAGCACGTTCTTC. The chain joins TRBV28 to TRBJ2-1; 8 bases are a match to TRBD1. Trimming took 3 bases from V and 15 from J; bases not matched to a gene: 10. The CDR3 has 13 residues. Germline V gene lookup returns CDR1 MDHEN and CDR2 SYDVKM.

This clonotype came up many times. The gene calls are TRBV28 and TRBJ1-5; D is uncertain. The germline gives CDR1 MDHEN, CDR2 SYDVKM. This CDR3 has 14 amino acids. Deletions cut 5 bases from V and 3 bases from J, with 11 bases between. The CDR3 here is CASSTAASNQPQHF. The DNA of the CDR3 is TGTGCCAGCAGTACAGCGGCGTCCAATCAGCCCCAGCATTTT.

The rearrangement links TRBV29-1 to TRBJ2-1, with D possibly TRBD1 on 5 matching bases. The germline V gene encodes CDR1 SQVTM and CDR2 ANQGSEA. The V end was cut by 4 bases, the J end by 0 bases, with 7 bases between. The CDR3 spans 13 residues. The chain's CDR3 is CSVGGRSYNEQFF. CDR3 in DNA: TGCAGCGTTGGGGGCCGCTCCTACAATGAGCAGTTCTTC.

This clonotype was seen repeatedly, ten times or more. The chain's CDR3 is CASRADTEAFF. DNA of the CDR3: TGTGCCAGCCGGGCAGACACTGAAGCTTTCTTT. The chain carries TRBV12-3 or TRBV12-4 and TRBJ1-1; D call uncertain. V was shortened by 8 bases and J by 3 bases, with 7 bases between the two germline ends. This CDR3 contains 11 residues.

The rearrangement joins TRBV27 to TRBJ2-7, with a possible D match to TRBD2 (6 bases). The V and J ends lost 5 bases and 4 bases respectively, with 15 bases between them. The CDR3 sequence is 14 residues long. Germline V gives CDR1 MNHEY, CDR2 SMNVEV (reference sequence). CDR3 coding DNA: TGTGCCAGCAGTCCCCGGGGAGGAGGATACGAGCAGTACGTC. Its translation: CASSPRGGGYEQYV.

This clonotype was observed a handful of times. The chain carries TRBV12-5 and TRBJ2-1; D unresolved. The CDR3 totals 15 residues. CDR1 LGHNT and CDR2 FRNRAP come from the germline V gene. Trimming took 7 bases from V and 7 from J, leaving 20 bases between them. The CDR3 is CASVHGPSFWNEQFF. The CDR3 DNA sequence: TGTGCTAGTGTCCACGGGCCTTCTTTCTGGAATGAGCAGTTCTTC.

The chain recombines TRBV5-1 with TRBJ2-2; TRBD2 matches at 7 bases. J lost 0 bases, V lost 2 bases, and 4 bases had no gene match. CDR3 length equals 16 residues. Germline loops: CDR1 SGHRS, CDR2 YFSETQ. The CDR3 loop reads CASSFGRTPNTGELFF. CDR3 in DNA: TGCGCCAGCAGCTTCGGGAGGACGCCGAACACCGGGGAGCTGTTTTTT.